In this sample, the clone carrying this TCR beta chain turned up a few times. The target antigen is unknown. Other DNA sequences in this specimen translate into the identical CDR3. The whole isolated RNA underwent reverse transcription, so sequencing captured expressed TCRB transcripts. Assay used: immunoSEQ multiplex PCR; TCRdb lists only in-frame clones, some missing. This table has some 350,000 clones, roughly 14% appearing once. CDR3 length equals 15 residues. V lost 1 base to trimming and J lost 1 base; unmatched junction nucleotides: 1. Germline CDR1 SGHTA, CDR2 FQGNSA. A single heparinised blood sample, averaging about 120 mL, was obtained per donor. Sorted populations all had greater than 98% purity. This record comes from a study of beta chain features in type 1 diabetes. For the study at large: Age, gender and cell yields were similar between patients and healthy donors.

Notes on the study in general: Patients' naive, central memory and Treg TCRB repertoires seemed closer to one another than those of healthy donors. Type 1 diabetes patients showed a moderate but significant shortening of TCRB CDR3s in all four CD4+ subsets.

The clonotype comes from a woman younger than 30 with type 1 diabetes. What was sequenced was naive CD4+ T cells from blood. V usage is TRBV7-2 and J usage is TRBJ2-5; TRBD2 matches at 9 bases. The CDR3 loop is CASSLVTSGQETQYF. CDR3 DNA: TGTGCCAGCAGCTTAGTGACTAGCGGCCAAGAGACCCAGTACTTC.